The rows below give T cell receptor beta chains drawn from one sample of a study of PD-L1 blockade in urothelial cancer. TCRdb's copy holds only in-frame clones and misses some; the assay was immunoSEQ multiplex PCR. The table has fewer than 90,000 clones, under 95% seen once. The source was PBMCs, collected around atezolizumab (anti-PD-L1) treatment. The receptors come from a woman of 80 years or more with urothelial cancer. Each CDR3 is given with its conserved first and last residue. A D gene is named only where the DNA matches it firmly. Clone size appears in some rows only: once, few, many, or a class for an expanded clone.

d_call: -; v_call: TRBV19; j_call: TRBJ1-5; clone_size: -; cdr3_aa: CASSIVGATGNQPQHF; cdr3_nt: TGTGCCAGTAGTATAGTTGGGGCGACGGGCAATCAGCCCCAGCATTTT
d_call: -; v_call: TRBV2; j_call: TRBJ1-1; clone_size: -; cdr3_aa: CASSQQGPNTEAFF; cdr3_nt: TGTGCCAGCAGTCAACAGGGCCCGAACACTGAAGCTTTCTTT
d_call: TRBD2; v_call: TRBV11-1; j_call: TRBJ2-3; clone_size: -; cdr3_aa: CASSLMGLAGGPSTDTQYF; cdr3_nt: TGTGCCAGCAGCTTAATGGGACTAGCGGGAGGGCCGTCTACAGATACGCAGTATTTT
d_call: TRBD1; v_call: TRBV29-1; j_call: TRBJ2-5; clone_size: -; cdr3_aa: CSSTPLRTGGKTRGETQYF; cdr3_nt: TGCAGTTCAACTCCCCTAAGGACAGGGGGCAAGACAAGGGGAGAGACCCAGTACTTC
d_call: -; v_call: TRBV5-1; j_call: TRBJ1-1; clone_size: -; cdr3_aa: CASSLGDGRNTEAFF; cdr3_nt: TGCGCCAGCAGCTTGGGAGACGGGAGGAACACTGAAGCTTTCTTT
d_call: -; v_call: TRBV5-1; j_call: TRBJ1-1; clone_size: -; cdr3_aa: CASSFVGAAEAFF; cdr3_nt: TGCGCCAGCAGCTTTGTGGGGGCCGCTGAAGCTTTCTTT
d_call: -; v_call: TRBV2; j_call: TRBJ2-3; clone_size: -; cdr3_aa: CASREGGAGVADTQYF; cdr3_nt: TGTGCCAGCAGGGAAGGGGGGGCGGGAGTGGCAGATACGCAGTATTTT
d_call: -; v_call: TRBV6-5; j_call: TRBJ2-7; clone_size: once; cdr3_aa: CASSYSNPQLGEQYF; cdr3_nt: TGTGCCAGCAGTTACTCGAATCCGCAACTCGGCGAGCAGTACTTC
d_call: -; v_call: TRBV5-8; j_call: TRBJ1-1; clone_size: -; cdr3_aa: CASSLRRSWNTEAFF; cdr3_nt: TGTGCCAGCAGCTTACGGAGGTCCTGGAACACTGAAGCTTTCTTT
d_call: TRBD1; v_call: TRBV7-6; j_call: TRBJ2-7; clone_size: once; cdr3_aa: CASSLGGQGAPYEQYF; cdr3_nt: TGTGCCAGCAGCTTAGGTGGGCAGGGGGCCCCTTACGAGCAGTACTTC
d_call: -; v_call: TRBV2; j_call: TRBJ1-5; clone_size: -; cdr3_aa: CASNWLGGQTQPQHF; cdr3_nt: TGTGCCAGCAATTGGTTAGGCGGACAGACTCAGCCCCAGCATTTT
d_call: TRBD2; v_call: TRBV9; j_call: TRBJ2-7; clone_size: once; cdr3_aa: CASSVSSGSHEQYF; cdr3_nt: TGTGCCAGCAGCGTATCTAGCGGGAGCCACGAGCAGTACTTC
d_call: TRBD1; v_call: TRBV28; j_call: TRBJ1-2; clone_size: -; cdr3_aa: CASRPTGVYGYTF; cdr3_nt: TGTGCCAGCAGGCCGACAGGGGTTTATGGCTACACCTTC
d_call: TRBD2; v_call: TRBV5-1; j_call: TRBJ2-1; clone_size: -; cdr3_aa: CASSFPGTLAALYNEQFF; cdr3_nt: TGCGCCAGCAGCTTCCCAGGCACACTAGCGGCCCTTTACAATGAGCAGTTCTTC
d_call: TRBD1; v_call: TRBV11-2; j_call: TRBJ1-1; clone_size: -; cdr3_aa: CASSLLGTVGYTEAFF; cdr3_nt: TGTGCCAGCAGCTTACTTGGGACAGTAGGATACACTGAAGCTTTCTTT
d_call: TRBD2; v_call: TRBV30; j_call: TRBJ2-5; clone_size: few; cdr3_aa: CAWSFGSGSGETQYF; cdr3_nt: TGTGCCTGGAGTTTTGGTAGCGGGAGTGGGGAGACCCAGTACTTC
d_call: -; v_call: TRBV27; j_call: TRBJ2-7; clone_size: -; cdr3_aa: CASSFDREDEQYF; cdr3_nt: TGTGCCAGCAGTTTCGACAGGGAGGACGAGCAGTACTTC
d_call: TRBD2; v_call: TRBV7-6; j_call: TRBJ2-2; clone_size: -; cdr3_aa: CASSLVPAGRTGELFF; cdr3_nt: TGTGCCAGCAGCTTAGTCCCAGCGGGGAGGACCGGGGAGCTGTTTTTT
d_call: -; v_call: TRBV27; j_call: TRBJ1-1; clone_size: once; cdr3_aa: CASSLFVNTEAFF; cdr3_nt: TGTGCCAGCAGTTTATTCGTCAACACTGAAGCTTTCTTT
d_call: -; v_call: TRBV5-4; j_call: TRBJ2-7; clone_size: -; cdr3_aa: CASSFRRDSDTYEQYF; cdr3_nt: TGTGCCAGCAGCTTCCGGCGCGACAGCGATACCTACGAGCAGTACTTC
d_call: TRBD1; v_call: TRBV10-3; j_call: TRBJ2-2; clone_size: -; cdr3_aa: CAITPRQGEANGELFF; cdr3_nt: TGTGCCATCACCCCGAGACAGGGAGAAGCGAACGGGGAGCTGTTTTTT
d_call: -; v_call: TRBV5-1; j_call: TRBJ2-5; clone_size: -; cdr3_aa: CASSSGQQETQYF; cdr3_nt: TGCGCCAGCAGCTCCGGACAGCAAGAGACCCAGTACTTC
d_call: TRBD1; v_call: TRBV2; j_call: TRBJ1-1; clone_size: -; cdr3_aa: CASSYGTGFTEAFF; cdr3_nt: TGTGCCAGCAGTTACGGGACAGGGTTCACTGAAGCTTTCTTT
d_call: -; v_call: TRBV7-2; j_call: TRBJ1-2; clone_size: -; cdr3_aa: CASSLAAQGYYGYTF; cdr3_nt: TGTGCCAGCAGCTTAGCAGCCCAGGGATACTATGGCTACACCTTC
d_call: TRBD2; v_call: TRBV7-2; j_call: TRBJ2-3; clone_size: -; cdr3_aa: CASSNSGEGPDTQYF; cdr3_nt: TGTGCCAGCAGCAATTCCGGGGAGGGCCCAGATACGCAGTATTTT
d_call: -; v_call: TRBV12-5; j_call: TRBJ1-1; clone_size: -; cdr3_aa: CASGLTGNLLAFF; cdr3_nt: TGTGCTAGTGGCCTAACAGGGAACTTATTGGCTTTCTTT
d_call: -; v_call: TRBV4-2; j_call: TRBJ1-5; clone_size: -; cdr3_aa: CASSQEPTGHQPQHF; cdr3_nt: TGTGCCAGCAGCCAAGAACCCACGGGTCATCAGCCCCAGCATTTT